The 32 T cell receptor beta chains below all came from one sample that was sequenced in a study of blood T cell repertoires in COVID-19. Profiled with immunoSEQ multiplex PCR; TCRdb holds only in-frame clones, not every one. Altogether 250,000 to 300,000 clones are present, roughly 90% being singletons, with the ten largest covering about 2.2%. Sequencing was performed on peripheral blood. These receptors all stem from a woman aged 45 to 65 who had recovered from COVID-19.

The rearrangement joins TRBV6-5 to TRBJ2-7; 11 bases align to TRBD2. This CDR3 spans 15 amino acids. V lost 6 bases to trimming and J lost 4 bases; unmatched junction nucleotides: 8. The germline V gene encodes CDR1 MNHEY and CDR2 SVGAGI. The CDR3 spells CASSTGTSGGYEQYF. The CDR3 coding sequence is TGTGCCAGCAGCACCGGGACTAGCGGAGGTTACGAGCAGTACTTC.

V is TRBV6-6 and J is TRBJ1-1, with D unresolved. Germline CDR1 MNHNY, CDR2 SVGAGI (reference sequence). V dropped 4 bases and J dropped 1 base, with 7 bases sitting between them. The CDR3 is 13 amino acids. CDR3 residues: CASSLQSNTEAFF. The CDR3 DNA reads as TGTGCCAGCAGTTTACAGTCGAACACTGAAGCTTTCTTT.

J is TRBJ1-2 and V is TRBV19, with TRBD1 matching over 7 bases. Looked up from germline, CDR1 is LNHDA and CDR2 is SQIVND (reference sequence). The CDR3 is 16 residues long. With V trimmed by 4 bases and J by 0 bases, 8 bases remained unmatched. In DNA form, the CDR3 reads TGTGCCAGTAGTACCAAACAGGGGCTTCCTAACTATGGCTACACCTTC. Translating gives CASSTKQGLPNYGYTF.

The rearrangement joins TRBV28 to TRBJ1-4; possibly TRBD1 for D (5 bases). The CDR3 extends over 13 amino acids. CDR1 is MDHEN and CDR2 is SYDVKM in the germline V gene. The V end lost 3 bases, the J end lost 6 bases, and 8 bases lay between the germline ends. The CDR3 region has the DNA TGTGCCAGCAGTTTTGGGGGGGATGAAAAACTGTTTTTT. It yields the protein CASSFGGDEKLFF.

Of note for this clone: Other DNA sequences from this sample encode an identical CDR3 as well. The rearrangement joins TRBV7-8 to TRBJ2-7; TRBD2 matches at 11 bases. In germline, CDR1 is SGHVS, CDR2 FQNEAQ. Germline trimming cut 5 bases from V and 3 bases from J; bases unmatched to any gene: 3. The CDR3 is 14 residues long. The CDR3 bases are TGTGCCAGCAGCCCACTAGCGGGGGTCTACGAGCAGTACTTC. Translating gives CASSPLAGVYEQYF.

The genes are TRBV28 and TRBJ2-1; D ambiguous. The CDR3 runs to 15 residues. Germline CDR1 MDHEN, CDR2 SYDVKM. Deletions cut 3 bases from V and 4 bases from J, with 13 bases between. As DNA, the CDR3 is TGTGCCAGCAGTTTCTCCCCCCTATTTTACAATGAGCAGTTCTTC. Amino acids: CASSFSPLFYNEQFF.

V gene TRBV4-1 combines with J gene TRBJ1-1, with D possibly matching TRBD1 (6 bases). V lost 4 bases, J lost 0 bases, and 12 bases lay in between. This CDR3 contains 15 residues. Germline V gives CDR1 MGHRA, CDR2 YSYEKL. The CDR3 DNA follows: TGCGCCAGCAGCCTAAGACAGGCGATGAACACTGAAGCTTTCTTT. Its translation: CASSLRQAMNTEAFF.

In its sample, this clone was seen a few times. This chain uses TRBV7-2 with TRBJ2-1, with 7 nucleotides matching TRBD2. This CDR3 is built from 15 residues. Trimming at V came to 5 bases and at J to 8 bases, leaving 12 bases not matched to a gene. Germline CDR1 reads SGHTA; CDR2 reads FQGNSA. The DNA for the CDR3 is TGTGCCAGCAGCACCCCTGCTGGCGGGAGCTATGAGCAGTTCTTC. Translated: CASSTPAGGSYEQFF.

The rearrangement uses TRBV4-2 and TRBJ2-5; D not resolved. CDR3 length equals 13 residues. Germline V gene lookup returns CDR1 LGHNA and CDR2 YNFKEQ. V lost 0 bases, J lost 5 bases, and 7 bases lay in between. The CDR3 spells CASSQDYAETQYF. DNA for the CDR3: TGTGCCAGCAGCCAAGATTATGCGGAGACCCAGTACTTC.

V usage is TRBV7-2 and J usage is TRBJ1-2; 7 nucleotides align to TRBD1. CDR1 and CDR2 from the germline V gene are SGHTA and FQGNSA. CDR3 size: 15 residues. V lost 5 bases and J lost 4; bases outside the gene matches: 10. CDR3 nucleotides: TGTGCCAGCAGCCCCTATAGAGCAGGGGGCTATGGCTACACCTTC. This encodes CASSPYRAGGYGYTF.

The CDR3 DNA follows: TGTGCCTGGGGGACTAGCGTGACCTACGAGCAGTACTTC. It encodes CAWGTSVTYEQYF. The chain joins TRBV30 to TRBJ2-7; 10 bases align to TRBD2. V shed 5 bases and J 2 bases; nucleotides not matched to a gene: 3. The germline V gene has CDR1 GTSNPN and CDR2 SVGIG (reference sequence). The CDR3 consists of 13 residues.

About this clone: At one of its ends the junction is not consistent with the germline gene, which may arise from a read error. The rearrangement uses TRBV19 and TRBJ2-7, with 12 bases that match TRBD1. CDR3 length equals 16 residues. In germline, CDR1 is LNHDA, CDR2 SQIVND (reference sequence). Here the CDR3 DNA reads TGTGCCAGTAGGGCCCCCGGGACAGGGGGCTCCCACGAGCAGTACTTC. It translates to CASRAPGTGGSHEQYF.

This chain joins TRBV5-5 and TRBJ2-5; 7 bases agree with TRBD1. The CDR3 contains 14 residues. Germline trimming cut 3 bases from V and 5 bases from J; bases unmatched to any gene: 7. Germline V gene lookup returns CDR1 SGHKS and CDR2 YYEKEE (reference sequence). In nucleotides, the CDR3 is TGTGCCAGCAGCTCGGGACAGTTCCGGGAGACCCAGTACTTC. This encodes CASSSGQFRETQYF.

The rearrangement links TRBV7-2 to TRBJ2-5; 14 bases match TRBD2. With 1 base clipped from V and 5 bases from J, the junction kept 6 bases outside the gene matches. CDR3 length equals 17 residues. CDR1 and CDR2 from the germline V gene are SGHTA and FQGNSA. The CDR3 protein is CASSLGGTSGGGETQYF. Here the CDR3 DNA reads TGTGCCAGCAGCTTAGGTGGGACTAGCGGGGGAGGGGAGACCCAGTACTTC.

The chain has TRBV5-6 and TRBJ1-3; D might be TRBD1 (5 bases). V lost 2 bases and J 2 bases, leaving 8 bases between the germline ends. This CDR3 has 14 amino acids. The germline V gene encodes CDR1 SGHDT and CDR2 YYEEEE. CDR3 residues: CASSFRVAGNTIYF. In DNA, the CDR3 is TGTGCCAGCAGCTTCAGGGTAGCTGGAAACACCATATATTTT.

The CDR3 coding sequence is TGTGCCAGCAGCTTGCGGGGGTACCAGCCCCAGCATTTT. Encoded protein: CASSLRGYQPQHF. The rearrangement uses TRBV6-2 or TRBV6-3 and TRBJ1-5, with TRBD1 as a possible D gene (5 bases). Trimming removed 6 bases from V and 7 bases from J, with 13 bases in between. Germline CDR1 reads MNHEY; CDR2 reads SVGEGT. The CDR3 sequence is 13 residues long.

The V gene is TRBV9, the J gene TRBJ1-4, with 7 positions matching TRBD1. Germline V gene data show CDR1 as SGDLS and CDR2 as YYNGEE. The CDR3 is made up of 18 amino acids. V shed 0 bases, J shed 0 bases, and the junction held 8 bases outside the gene matches. Here the CDR3 DNA reads TGTGCCAGCAGCGTAGGTCCGGGACAGCCATCAACTAATGAAAAACTGTTTTTT. Translating it yields CASSVGPGQPSTNEKLFF. The whole variable domain, remainder taken from reference TRBV9 and TRBJ1-4, is DSGVTQTPKHLITATGQRVTLRCSPRSGDLSVYWYQQSLDQGLQFLIQYYNGEERAKGNILERFSAQQFPDLHSELNLSSLELGDSALYFCASSVGPGQPSTNEKLFFGSGTQLSVL.

The chain carries TRBV5-1 and TRBJ1-4; tentative D call: TRBD1 (6 bases). Per the germline V gene, CDR1 is SGHRS and CDR2 is YFSETQ. The CDR3 covers 15 residues. The ends were cut back, 5 bases at V and 0 bases at J, with 11 bases in the middle. The CDR3 nucleotides are TGCGCCAGCAGTTTGACAGGAACAACTAATGAAAAACTGTTTTTT. Amino acid sequence: CASSLTGTTNEKLFF. The full variable domain, in which reference TRBV5-1 and TRBJ1-4 provide the parts outside the CDR3, is KAGVTQTPRYLIKTRGQQVTLSCSPISGHRSVSWYQQTPGQGLQFLFEYFSETQRNKGNFPGRFSGRQFSNSRSEMNVSTLELGDSALYLCASSLTGTTNEKLFFGSGTQLSVL.

The gene calls are TRBV29-1 and TRBJ1-1; D call uncertain. V was shortened by 7 bases and J by 4 bases, with 13 bases between the two germline ends. In germline, CDR1 is SQVTM, CDR2 ANQGSEA. The length of the CDR3 is 12 residues. For the CDR3, the DNA is TGCAGCGCAAGTAGACAAGGCACTGAAGCTTTCTTT. Amino acid sequence: CSASRQGTEAFF.

The chain links TRBV15 to TRBJ1-2; D remains unclear. The V end was cut by 0 bases, the J end by 8 bases, with 16 bases between. Germline V CDR1 and CDR2: LNHNV, YYDKDF (reference sequence). CDR3 length: 15 amino acids. Here the CDR3 DNA reads TGTGCCACCAGCAGAGATTTCGTGGAGACGGGAGGCTACACCTTC. The encoded protein is CATSRDFVETGGYTF.

This rearrangement joins TRBV6-6 to TRBJ2-3, with TRBD1 as a possible D gene (6 bases). Germline V gives CDR1 MNHNY, CDR2 SVGAGI (reference sequence). This CDR3 region has 15 residues. V was clipped by 9 bases and J by 2 bases, with 18 bases between them. The CDR3 protein is CASETGHTNTDTQYF. In nucleotides, the CDR3 is TGTGCCAGTGAAACGGGACATACTAACACAGATACGCAGTATTTT.

The gene calls are TRBV5-6 and TRBJ2-7; 10 bases match TRBD1. Germline V CDR1 and CDR2: SGHDT, YYEEEE. The CDR3 spans 14 residues. Germline trimming cut 4 bases from V and 5 bases from J; bases unmatched to any gene: 6. The DNA of the CDR3 is TGTGCCAGCAGCCAGGGACAGGGGATCCACGAGCAGTACTTC. It specifies CASSQGQGIHEQYF.

This clone has more than one count but fewer than ten. The chain joins TRBV27 to TRBJ2-7, with 10 bases identical to TRBD1. This CDR3 comprises 14 residues. Germline V gives CDR1 MNHEY, CDR2 SMNVEV (reference sequence). Trimming cost V 2 bases and J 2 bases; bases outside gene matches: 0. The chain's CDR3 is CASSLGQGAYEQYF. CDR3 bases: TGTGCCAGCAGTTTAGGACAGGGGGCCTACGAGCAGTACTTC.

Points on this clone: At one of its ends the junction is not consistent with the germline gene, which may arise from a read error. The chain links TRBV3-1 (or the pseudogene TRBV3-2) to TRBJ1-6; D possibly corresponds to TRBD1 (6 bases). Germline V gene data show CDR1 as LGHDT and CDR2 as YNNKEL (reference sequence). The CDR3 length is 13 residues. The CDR3 is CASSGQLNTPLHF. CDR3 coding DNA: TGTGCCAGCAGTGGACAGCTTAATACACCCCTCCACTTT.

The genes are TRBV11-3 and TRBJ2-3; 7 bases are shared with TRBD1. V shed 5 bases and J 2 bases; nucleotides not matched to a gene: 7. The CDR3 spans 15 residues. Germline V gene sequence: CDR1 SGHNT, CDR2 YENEEA. The CDR3: CASSALTGATDTQYF. The CDR3 coding sequence is TGTGCCAGCAGCGCCTTAACAGGGGCCACAGATACGCAGTATTTT. Together with reference TRBV11-3 and TRBJ2-3, the CDR3 gives the full variable domain: EAGVVQSPRYKIIEKKQPVAFWCNPISGHNTLYWYLQNLGQGPELLIRYENEEAVDDSQLPKDRFSAERLKGVDSTLKIQPAELGDSAVYLCASSALTGATDTQYFGPGTRLTVL.

This clone was seen only once. Likely a read error: the CDR3 ends without its conserved phenylalanine or tryptophan. The DNA is omitted, as the CDR3 cannot be located on it reliably, and the CDR3 follows TCRdb's listing. The chain employs TRBV11-2 and TRBJ2-7; the table calls TRBD2, which could not be checked here. The CDR3 is 13 amino acids long, termini counted. Germline V gene sequence: CDR1 SGHAT, CDR2 FQNNGV. This chain's CDR3 is CASSLYPGGAVRP.

The chain links TRBV27 to TRBJ1-2; 8 bases align to TRBD1. Germline lookup yields CDR1 MNHEY and CDR2 SMNVEV (reference sequence). The CDR3 is 13 residues long. The trim removed 4 bases at V and 4 bases at J, leaving 2 bases unmatched. In nucleotides, the CDR3 is TGTGCCAGCAGTTCGGGACAGGCCTATGGCTACACCTTC. Translated: CASSSGQAYGYTF.

The chain uses TRBV5-1 and TRBJ2-5; D is possibly TRBD1 (5 bases). V was trimmed by 2 bases and J by 2 bases, leaving 13 bases between them. The CDR3 spans 15 residues. Germline-derived CDR1 and CDR2 are SGHRS and YFSETQ. In DNA form, the CDR3 reads TGCGCCAGCAGCTTAGGGCAGGGAAGTCAAGAGACCCAGTACTTC. Amino acid sequence: CASSLGQGSQETQYF.

In its sample, this clone was seen a few times. The chain recombines TRBV6-5 with TRBJ1-1; 9 nucleotides agree with TRBD1. The CDR3 is made up of 13 amino acids. Trimming at V came to 6 bases and at J to 4 bases, leaving 3 bases not matched to a gene. Germline V gene sequence: CDR1 MNHEY, CDR2 SVGAGI. The chain's CDR3 is CASRGTGSTEAFF. The DNA for the CDR3 is TGTGCCAGCAGAGGGACAGGGTCCACTGAAGCTTTCTTT.

The rearrangement uses TRBV19 and TRBJ2-1, with TRBD2 identical over 9 bases. The trim removed 3 bases at V and 2 bases at J, leaving 8 bases unmatched. Germline loops: CDR1 LNHDA, CDR2 SQIVND (reference sequence). There are 17 residues in the CDR3. CDR3 bases: TGTGCCAGTAGTATTACTGGCGGGAGGGGGACCTACAATGAGCAGTTCTTC. Protein product: CASSITGGRGTYNEQFF.

The chain has TRBV4-2 and TRBJ1-6, with 7 bases fitting TRBD1. Germline V gene sequence: CDR1 LGHNA, CDR2 YNFKEQ. Unmatched junction bases numbered 9, after V lost 0 bases and J lost 7 bases. This CDR3 is built from 17 residues. CDR3 sequence: CASSQDDFGTENSPLHF. The CDR3 nucleotides are TGTGCCAGCAGCCAAGACGACTTCGGGACAGAGAATTCACCCCTCCACTTT.

The chain joins TRBV4-3 to TRBJ1-1, with D maybe TRBD1 (5 bases). Germline V gene sequence: CDR1 LGHNA, CDR2 YSLEER. V lost 0 bases and J lost 9, with 14 bases in between. The CDR3 spans 14 residues. The CDR3 spells CASSQDLRVRKAFF. CDR3 sequence (DNA): TGCGCCAGCAGCCAAGATCTCAGGGTTAGGAAAGCTTTCTTT.